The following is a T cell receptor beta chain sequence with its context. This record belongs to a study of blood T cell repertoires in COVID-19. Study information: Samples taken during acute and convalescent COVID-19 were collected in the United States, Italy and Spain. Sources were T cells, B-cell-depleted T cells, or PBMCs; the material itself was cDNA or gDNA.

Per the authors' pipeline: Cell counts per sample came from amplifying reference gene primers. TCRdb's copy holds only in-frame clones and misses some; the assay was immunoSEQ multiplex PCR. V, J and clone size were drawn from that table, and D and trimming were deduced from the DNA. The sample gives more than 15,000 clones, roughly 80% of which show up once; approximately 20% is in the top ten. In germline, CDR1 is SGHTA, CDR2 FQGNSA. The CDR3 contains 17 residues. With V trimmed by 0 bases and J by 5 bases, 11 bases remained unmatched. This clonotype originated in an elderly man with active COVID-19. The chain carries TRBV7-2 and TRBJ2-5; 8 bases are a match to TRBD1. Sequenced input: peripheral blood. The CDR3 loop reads CASSLARYRGEFETQYF. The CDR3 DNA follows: TGTGCCAGCAGCTTAGCTCGTTACAGGGGGGAATTTGAGACCCAGTACTTC.